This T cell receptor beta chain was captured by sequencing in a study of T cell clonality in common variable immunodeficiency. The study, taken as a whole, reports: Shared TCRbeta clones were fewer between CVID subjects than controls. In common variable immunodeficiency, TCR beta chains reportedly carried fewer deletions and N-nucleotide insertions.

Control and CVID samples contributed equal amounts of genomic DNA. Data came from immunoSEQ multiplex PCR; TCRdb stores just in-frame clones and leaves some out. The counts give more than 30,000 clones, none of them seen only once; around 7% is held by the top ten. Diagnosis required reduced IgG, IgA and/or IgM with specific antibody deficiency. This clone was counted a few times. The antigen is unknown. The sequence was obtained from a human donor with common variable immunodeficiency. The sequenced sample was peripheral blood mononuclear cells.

The part of the CDR3 DNA that was read is TGTGCCAGCAGTTACCGACCAGGGAGCACTGAA. This encodes CASSYRPGSTE. The CDR3 in full is CASSYRPGSTEAFF. The chain couples TRBV6-2 or TRBV6-3 to TRBJ1-1; the D gene is possibly TRBD1 (5 bases). The read falls 3 residues short of the CDR3 end, and the missing part is taken from the germline J gene. Trimming left V 2 bases short and J 4 bases short, with 11 bases between. Germline loops: CDR1 MNHEY, CDR2 SVGEGT. The CDR3 has 14 residues.